A selection of T cell receptor beta chains follows, all from one sample in a study of cytomegalovirus exposure and HLA in healthy donors. Method: immunoSEQ multiplex PCR; TCRdb's copy keeps in-frame clones and lacks some. Of about 250,000 clones detected, more than 55% appear once; the ten largest clones hold around 2.3%. Material for sequencing was PBMCs. The receptor set was obtained from a female donor in good health and CMV-seronegative. Both conserved end residues are part of each CDR3. The D gene is left open where the match is weak. Clone size, where shown, is once, few, many, or a class for clones that have expanded.

V	size	J	D	DNA	CDR3
TRBV6-4	.	TRBJ1-2	TRBD1	TGTGCCAGCAGTGACAAAGGACAGGGGAACTATGGCTACACCTTC	CASSDKGQGNYGYTF
TRBV7-8	.	TRBJ2-7	TRBD2	TGTGCCAGCGAAGTTAGCACTAGCGGGAGTTACGAGCAGTACTTC	CASEVSTSGSYEQYF
TRBV15	few	TRBJ1-1	.	TGTGCCACCAGCAGTGTAAGCCTTCGGGTGAACACTGAAGCTTTCTTT	CATSSVSLRVNTEAFF
TRBV10-2	.	TRBJ2-1	.	TGCGCCAGCAGTGATACGGGAGAAGCTCTGTACAATGAGCAGTTCTTC	CASSDTGEALYNEQFF
TRBV11-2	once	TRBJ2-1	TRBD2	TGTGCCAGCAGTAATAGCGGGGAGCAGTTCTTC	CASSNSGEQFF
TRBV6-7	.	TRBJ2-3	.	TGTGCCAGCAGTAACTCCGGTCCACGGTTTAGAGATACGCAGTATTTT	CASSNSGPRFRDTQYF
TRBV10-3	.	TRBJ1-1	.	TGTGCCATCAGGGGTCAGGCGGGAGGCACTGAAGCTTTCTTT	CAIRGQAGGTEAFF
TRBV7-9	.	TRBJ1-1	TRBD1	TGTTCCAGCAGCTTAGATCAGGGGGCGGAAGCTTTCTTT	CSSSLDQGAEAFF
TRBV6-1	few	TRBJ1-3	TRBD1	TGTGCCAGTAGGGGGCTTGGAAACACCATATATTTT	CASRGLGNTIYF
TRBV6-1	.	TRBJ1-1	.	TGTGCCAGCATCCCGGCGGGAGACACTGAAGCTTTCTTT	CASIPAGDTEAFF
TRBV11-2	.	TRBJ2-7	TRBD1	TGTGCCAGCAGCCCCCTGACAGGGTCCTACGAGCAGTACTTC	CASSPLTGSYEQYF
TRBV19	.	TRBJ2-3	.	TGTGCCAGTAGTATAACCCAACTACGGGAAGGCACAGATACGCAGTATTTT	CASSITQLREGTDTQYF
TRBV9	.	TRBJ2-3	TRBD2	TGTGCCAGCAGCTCTAGCGGGAGGGCCTTGGATACGCAGTATTTT	CASSSSGRALDTQYF
TRBV7-3	.	TRBJ2-3	.	TGTGCCAGCAGCTTAACTAGCGGCACAGATACGCAGTATTTT	CASSLTSGTDTQYF
TRBV5-6	.	TRBJ2-3	.	TGTGCCAGCAGCGTGCCGGACAGAGGCACAGATACGCAGTATTTT	CASSVPDRGTDTQYF
TRBV4-1	.	TRBJ2-4	TRBD1	TGCGCCAGCAGCCGAGGGGACAGGGCGGGAAACATTCAGTACTTC	CASSRGDRAGNIQYF
TRBV5-4	.	TRBJ1-1	.	TGTGCCAGCAGCCCGGGGGTCCGGAACACTGAAGCTTTCTTT	CASSPGVRNTEAFF
TRBV19	.	TRBJ2-7	TRBD1	TGTGCCAGTAGGCGGGGACAGGCCGGGGAGCAGTACTTC	CASRRGQAGEQYF
TRBV21-1	.	TRBJ1-5	.	TGTGCCAGCAGCCGAGGGCATTTT	CASSRGHF
TRBV11-2	.	TRBJ2-1	TRBD2	TGTGCCAGCAGCCCCGGGACTAGCGGTTTGAATGAGCAGTTCTTC	CASSPGTSGLNEQFF
TRBV19	.	TRBJ2-2	TRBD2	TGTGCCAGTCAGACAAAACCAGCGGGAGGGGGAACCGGGGAGCTGTTTTTT	CASQTKPAGGGTGELFF
TRBV29-1	few	TRBJ2-1	.	TGCAGCGTTGAAGACAGGGACTCCTACAATGAGCAGTTCTTC	CSVEDRDSYNEQFF
TRBV27	.	TRBJ2-7	.	TGTGCCAGCAGTACCTCACGGCGGCATGAACCCTACGAGCAGTACTTC	CASSTSRRHEPYEQYF
TRBV7-6	.	TRBJ2-4	TRBD1	TGTGCCAGCAGCCCCCGGTACAGGGGCAAAAACATTCAGTACTTC	CASSPRYRGKNIQYF
TRBV5-1	.	TRBJ2-7	TRBD2	TGCGCCAGCAGCATGACTAGCCTCTTAACCTACGAGCAGTACTTC	CASSMTSLLTYEQYF
TRBV27	.	TRBJ2-7	.	TGTGCCAGCAGTCTACAACCTTTAGCCGGTGAGCAGTACTTC	CASSLQPLAGEQYF
TRBV19	.	TRBJ2-1	TRBD2	TGTGCCAGTAGTATTTCGAGCGGGAGGGCCACCGACAATGAGCAGTTCTTC	CASSISSGRATDNEQFF
TRBV28	.	TRBJ2-5	.	TGTGCCAGCAGTTCCCTTAGAGAGACCCAGTACTTC	CASSSLRETQYF
TRBV9	few	TRBJ2-7	.	TGTGCCAGCAGCGTAGAAGCGGGCTACGAGCAGTACTTC	CASSVEAGYEQYF
TRBV6-6	few	TRBJ1-1	TRBD1	TGTGCCAGCAGTTACTCAGGAACAGGGGCGAGGGGGGAGGCTTTCTTT	CASSYSGTGARGEAFF
TRBV7-2	once	TRBJ2-5	.	TGTGCCAGCAGCTTGGGCCCCCGGGAGACCCAGTACTTC	CASSLGPRETQYF
TRBV6-1	.	TRBJ2-2	TRBD2	TGTGCCAGCAGACTAGCGGGCTTGGTCGGCGGGGAGCTGTTTTTT	CASRLAGLVGGELFF
TRBV19	.	TRBJ1-2	.	TGTGCCAGTACCGATGGGAGTTTAGGCAGGGGCGGATATGGCTACACCTTC	CASTDGSLGRGGYGYTF
TRBV19	.	TRBJ1-4	TRBD1	TGTGCCAGTAGTACGGGGACAGCGCGAGGTGAAAAACTGTTTTTT	CASSTGTARGEKLFF
TRBV14	.	TRBJ1-4	TRBD1	TGTGCCAGCAGCCATAGACAGGGGGCAGGTGAAAAACTGTTTTTT	CASSHRQGAGEKLFF
TRBV27	.	TRBJ2-1	TRBD2	TGTGCCAGCAGTTTGACCGGACTAGCGGGTCTCACCGAATACAATGAGCAGTTCTTC	CASSLTGLAGLTEYNEQFF
TRBV4-1	.	TRBJ2-7	TRBD1	TGCGCCAGCAGCCAGTCGACAGGGTCCTACGAGCAGTACTTC	CASSQSTGSYEQYF
TRBV27	.	TRBJ2-2	.	TGTGCCAGCAGTTTAATCACTACCACCGGGGAGCTGTTTTTT	CASSLITTTGELFF
TRBV6-5	.	TRBJ1-4	.	TGTGCCAGCAGTTCGTCCAGGGAAGGCGAAAAACTGTTTTTT	CASSSSREGEKLFF
TRBV19	few	TRBJ2-1	.	TGTGCCAGTAGTATCTCCCAGGCCTACAATGAGCAGTTCTTC	CASSISQAYNEQFF
TRBV27	.	TRBJ2-1	TRBD1	TGTGCCAGCAGTCAGACAGGGACCTACAATGAGCAGTTCTTC	CASSQTGTYNEQFF
TRBV10-3	.	TRBJ2-4	.	TGTGCCATCAGTGATACCCGGGAGCTACTAGCCAAAAACATTCAGTACTTC	CAISDTRELLAKNIQYF
TRBV4-1	.	TRBJ1-2	TRBD1	TGCGCCAGCAGCCAAAAAGCCACCCGGGACAGGGTGTATGTTTCTGATGGCTACACCTTC	CASSQKATRDRVYVSDGYTF
TRBV27	.	TRBJ2-7	.	TGTGCCAGTTCGGGGGGGACAGGGAGCTTCTTC	CASSGGTGSFF
TRBV6-5	once	TRBJ2-1	TRBD2	TGTGCCAGCAGTTATCAGACTAGCGGGGGGTACAATGAGCAGTTCTTC	CASSYQTSGGYNEQFF
TRBV5-6	.	TRBJ2-7	TRBD1	TGTGCCAGCAGCTTGGGAGGGGGCGCCCCCTACGAGCAGTACTTC	CASSLGGGAPYEQYF
TRBV6-5	.	TRBJ1-5	TRBD1	TGTGCCAGCAGTCTGGACAGGGCCAATCAGCCCCAGCATTTT	CASSLDRANQPQHF
TRBV4-1	few	TRBJ2-7	.	TGCGCCAGCAGCCAAATTATAGCGGTCCCCTACGAGCAGTACTTC	CASSQIIAVPYEQYF